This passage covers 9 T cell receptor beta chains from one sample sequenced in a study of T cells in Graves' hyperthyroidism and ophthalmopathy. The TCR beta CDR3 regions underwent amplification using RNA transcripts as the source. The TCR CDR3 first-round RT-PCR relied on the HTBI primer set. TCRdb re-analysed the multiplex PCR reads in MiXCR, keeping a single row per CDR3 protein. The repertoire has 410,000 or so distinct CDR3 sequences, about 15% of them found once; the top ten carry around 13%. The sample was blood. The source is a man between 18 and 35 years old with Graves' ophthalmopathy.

The CDR3 loop is CASSRQGGFNSPLHF. CDR3 sequence (DNA): TGCGCCAGCAGCCGTCAGGGGGGGTTTAATTCACCCCTCCACTTT. V gene TRBV4-1 combines with J gene TRBJ1-6; 7 bases line up with TRBD1. This CDR3 spans 15 amino acids. J lost 6 bases, V lost 4 bases, and 6 bases had no gene match. The germline V gene encodes CDR1 MGHRA and CDR2 YSYEKL.

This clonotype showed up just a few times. The CDR3 sequence is CASSPSPGTNEKLFF. CDR3 sequence (DNA): TGTGCCAGCAGCCCCTCCCCCGGAACTAATGAAAAACTGTTTTTT. This chain connects TRBV9 to TRBJ1-4; no firm D call. With 4 bases removed from V and 1 base from J, the gap between germline ends came to 11 bases. The CDR3 totals 15 residues. The germline CDR1 and CDR2 sequences are SGDLS and YYNGEE.

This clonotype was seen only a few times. The CDR3 is CASSQEGANRDYEQYF. CDR3 nucleotides: TGCGCCAGCAGCCAAGAGGGGGCCAATCGGGACTACGAGCAGTACTTC. The chain links TRBV4-1 to TRBJ2-7; D might be TRBD1 (6 bases). With 0 bases removed from V and 3 bases from J, the gap between germline ends came to 15 bases. The CDR3 sequence is 16 residues long. CDR1 MGHRA and CDR2 YSYEKL come from the germline V gene.

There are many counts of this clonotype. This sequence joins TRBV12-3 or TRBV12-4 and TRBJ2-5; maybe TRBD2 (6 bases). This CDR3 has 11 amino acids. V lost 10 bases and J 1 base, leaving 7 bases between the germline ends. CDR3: CATRGQETQYF. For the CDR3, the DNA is TGTGCCACGCGGGGCCAAGAGACCCAGTACTTC.

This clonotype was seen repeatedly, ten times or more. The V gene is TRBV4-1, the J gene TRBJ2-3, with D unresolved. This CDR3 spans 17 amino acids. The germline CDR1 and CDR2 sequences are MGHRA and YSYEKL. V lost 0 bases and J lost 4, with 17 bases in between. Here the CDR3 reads CASSQDRSTISPDTQYF. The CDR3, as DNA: TGCGCCAGCAGCCAAGATAGGTCAACGATCTCCCCAGATACGCAGTATTTT.

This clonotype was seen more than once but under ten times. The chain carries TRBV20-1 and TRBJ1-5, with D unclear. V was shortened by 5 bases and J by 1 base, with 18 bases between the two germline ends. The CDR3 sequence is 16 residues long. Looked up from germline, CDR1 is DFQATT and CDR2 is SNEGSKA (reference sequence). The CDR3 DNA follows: TGCAGTGCTCTCTTTTATGGAGGGAACAGCAATCAGCCCCAGCATTTT. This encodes CSALFYGGNSNQPQHF.

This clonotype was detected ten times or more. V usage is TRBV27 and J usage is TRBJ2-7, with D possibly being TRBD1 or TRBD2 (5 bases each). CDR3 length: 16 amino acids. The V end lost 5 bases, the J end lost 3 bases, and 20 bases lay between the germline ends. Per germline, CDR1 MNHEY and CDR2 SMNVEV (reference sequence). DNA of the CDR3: TGTGCCAGCAGTCGGTGGGGCGAGGAGGCGGGCTACGAGCAGTACTTC. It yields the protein CASSRWGEEAGYEQYF.

CDR3 region: CASSFYGSSYNEQFF. CDR3 bases: TGTGCCAGCAGTTTTTACGGGAGCTCCTACAATGAGCAGTTCTTC. The chain joins TRBV27 to TRBJ2-1; D possibly corresponds to TRBD2 (6 bases). This CDR3 contains 15 residues. Looked up from germline, CDR1 is MNHEY and CDR2 is SMNVEV (reference sequence). Trimming stripped 3 bases from V and 0 bases from J, with 9 bases between.

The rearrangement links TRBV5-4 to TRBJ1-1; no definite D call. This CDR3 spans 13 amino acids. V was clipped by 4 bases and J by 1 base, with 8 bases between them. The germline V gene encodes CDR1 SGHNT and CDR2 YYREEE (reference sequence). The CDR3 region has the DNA TGTGCCAGCAGCAAACAACAGAACACTGAAGCTTTCTTT. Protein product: CASSKQQNTEAFF.